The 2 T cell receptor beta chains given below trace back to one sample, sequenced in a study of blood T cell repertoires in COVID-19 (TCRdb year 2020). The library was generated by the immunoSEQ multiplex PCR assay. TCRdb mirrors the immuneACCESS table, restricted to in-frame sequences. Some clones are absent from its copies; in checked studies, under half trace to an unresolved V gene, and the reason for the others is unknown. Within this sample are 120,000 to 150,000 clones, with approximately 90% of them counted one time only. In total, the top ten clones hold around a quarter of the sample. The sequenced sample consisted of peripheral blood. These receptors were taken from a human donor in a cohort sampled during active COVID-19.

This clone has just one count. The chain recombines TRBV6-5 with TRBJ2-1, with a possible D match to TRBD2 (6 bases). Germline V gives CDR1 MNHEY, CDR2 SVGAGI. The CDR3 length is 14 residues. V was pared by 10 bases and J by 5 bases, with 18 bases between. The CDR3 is CATRETRKNNEQFF. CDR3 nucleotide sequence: TGTGCCACCCGGGAGACGCGAAAGAACAATGAGCAGTTCTTC.

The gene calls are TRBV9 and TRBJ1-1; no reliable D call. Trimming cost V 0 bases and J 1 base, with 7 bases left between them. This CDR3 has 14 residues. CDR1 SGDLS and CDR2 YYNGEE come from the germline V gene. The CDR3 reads CASSVGLKNTEAFF. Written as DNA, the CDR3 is TGTGCCAGCAGCGTAGGGCTCAAGAACACTGAAGCTTTCTTT.